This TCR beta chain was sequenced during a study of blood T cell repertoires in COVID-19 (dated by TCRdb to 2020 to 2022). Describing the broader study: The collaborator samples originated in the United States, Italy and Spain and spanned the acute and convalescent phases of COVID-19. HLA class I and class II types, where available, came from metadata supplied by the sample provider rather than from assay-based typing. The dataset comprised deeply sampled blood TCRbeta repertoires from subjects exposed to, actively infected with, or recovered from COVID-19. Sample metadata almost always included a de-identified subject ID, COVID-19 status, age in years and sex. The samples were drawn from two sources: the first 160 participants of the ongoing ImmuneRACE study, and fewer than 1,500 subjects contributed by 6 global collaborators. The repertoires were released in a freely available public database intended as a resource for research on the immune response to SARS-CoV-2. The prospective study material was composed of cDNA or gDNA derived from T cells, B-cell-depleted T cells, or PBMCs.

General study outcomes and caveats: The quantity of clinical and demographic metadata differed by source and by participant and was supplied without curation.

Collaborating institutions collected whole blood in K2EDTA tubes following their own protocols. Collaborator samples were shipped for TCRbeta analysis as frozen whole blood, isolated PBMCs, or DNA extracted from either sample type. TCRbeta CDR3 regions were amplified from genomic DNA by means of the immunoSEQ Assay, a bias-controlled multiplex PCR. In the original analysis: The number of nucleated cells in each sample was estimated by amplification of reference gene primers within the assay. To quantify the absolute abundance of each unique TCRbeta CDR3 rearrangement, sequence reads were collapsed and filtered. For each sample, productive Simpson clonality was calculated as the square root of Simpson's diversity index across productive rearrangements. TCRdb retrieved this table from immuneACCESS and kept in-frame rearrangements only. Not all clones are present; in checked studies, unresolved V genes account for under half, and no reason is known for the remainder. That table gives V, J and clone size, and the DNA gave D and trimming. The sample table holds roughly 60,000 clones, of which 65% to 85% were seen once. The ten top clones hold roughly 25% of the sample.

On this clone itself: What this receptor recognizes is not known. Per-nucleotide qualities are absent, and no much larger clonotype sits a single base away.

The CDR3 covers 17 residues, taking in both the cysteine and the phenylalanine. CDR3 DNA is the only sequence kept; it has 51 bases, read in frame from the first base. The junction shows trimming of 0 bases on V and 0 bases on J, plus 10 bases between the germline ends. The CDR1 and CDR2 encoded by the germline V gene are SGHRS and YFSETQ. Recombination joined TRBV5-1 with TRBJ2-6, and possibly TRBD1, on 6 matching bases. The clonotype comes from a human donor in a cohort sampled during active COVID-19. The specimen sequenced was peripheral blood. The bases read TGCGCCAGCAGCTTGGCGGACAGACTCTCTGGGGCCAACGTCCTGACTTTC. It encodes CASSLADRLSGANVLTF.